The T cell receptor (beta chain) described here comes from a study of early T cells in non-severe SARS-CoV-2 infection. TCRdb reprocessed the 5' RACE reads via MiXCR and lists one record per CDR3 protein. The table has about 56,000 distinct CDR3 sequences, more than 9% seen once; the top ten hold 6.5%. The length of the CDR3 is 14 residues. Germline CDR1 reads SGHAT; CDR2 reads FQNNGV. The germline V and J ends were trimmed by 3 bases and 7 bases, with 13 bases remaining between them. This clonotype was observed a few times. Material for sequencing was whole blood. This sequence was found in an adult who was a healthcare worker with PCR-confirmed SARS-CoV-2 infection or an uninfected control (not recorded which). J is TRBJ2-4 and V is TRBV11-2; the D gene is possibly TRBD2 (5 bases). This CDR3 is CASSFGGRGNIQYF. The CDR3, as DNA: TGTGCCAGCAGCTTTGGTGGGAGAGGGAACATTCAGTACTTC.